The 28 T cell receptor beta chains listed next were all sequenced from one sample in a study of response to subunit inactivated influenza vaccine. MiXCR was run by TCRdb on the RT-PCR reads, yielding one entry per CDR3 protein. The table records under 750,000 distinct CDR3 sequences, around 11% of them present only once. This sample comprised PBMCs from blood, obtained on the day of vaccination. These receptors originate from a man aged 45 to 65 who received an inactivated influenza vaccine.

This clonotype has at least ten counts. The CDR3 protein is CASSHQGNTDTQYF. The DNA for the CDR3 is TGTGCCAGCAGCCATCAGGGAAACACAGATACGCAGTATTTT. The V and J genes are TRBV3-1 and TRBJ2-3; the D gene is possibly TRBD1 (5 bases). The CDR3 runs to 14 residues. Germline CDR1 and CDR2: LGHDT and YNNKEL (reference sequence). V was shortened by 3 bases and J by 2 bases, with 9 bases between the two germline ends.

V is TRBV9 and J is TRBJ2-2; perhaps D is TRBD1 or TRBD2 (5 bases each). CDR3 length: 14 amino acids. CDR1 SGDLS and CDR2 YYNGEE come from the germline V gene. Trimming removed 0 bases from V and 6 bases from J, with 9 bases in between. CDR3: CASSVASGPGELFF. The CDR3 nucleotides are TGTGCCAGCAGCGTAGCTTCGGGGCCCGGGGAGCTGTTTTTT.

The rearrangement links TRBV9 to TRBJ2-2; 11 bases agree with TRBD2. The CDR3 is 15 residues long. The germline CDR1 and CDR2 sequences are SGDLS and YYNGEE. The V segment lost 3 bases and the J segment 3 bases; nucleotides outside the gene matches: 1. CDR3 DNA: TGTGCCAGCAGCGCGGGACTAGCGGACACCGGGGAGCTGTTTTTT. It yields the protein CASSAGLADTGELFF. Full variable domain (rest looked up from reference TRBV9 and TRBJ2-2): DSGVTQTPKHLITATGQRVTLRCSPRSGDLSVYWYQQSLDQGLQFLIQYYNGEERAKGNILERFSAQQFPDLHSELNLSSLELGDSALYFCASSAGLADTGELFFGEGSRLTVL.

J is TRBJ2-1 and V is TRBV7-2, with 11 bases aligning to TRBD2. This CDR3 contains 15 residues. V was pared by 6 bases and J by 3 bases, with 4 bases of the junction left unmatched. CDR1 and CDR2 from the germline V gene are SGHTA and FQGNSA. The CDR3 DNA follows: TGTGCCAGCAGTTACACTAGCGGGGGCTACAATGAGCAGTTCTTC. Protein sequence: CASSYTSGGYNEQFF.

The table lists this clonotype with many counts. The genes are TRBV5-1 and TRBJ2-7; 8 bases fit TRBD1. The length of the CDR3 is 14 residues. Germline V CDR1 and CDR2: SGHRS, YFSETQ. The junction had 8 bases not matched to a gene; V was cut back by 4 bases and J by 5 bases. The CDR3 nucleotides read TGCGCCAGCAGCCCGAAGACACAGGGGGACGAGCAGTACTTC. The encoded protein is CASSPKTQGDEQYF. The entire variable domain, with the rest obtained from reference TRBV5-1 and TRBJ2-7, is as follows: KAGVTQTPRYLIKTRGQQVTLSCSPISGHRSVSWYQQTPGQGLQFLFEYFSETQRNKGNFPGRFSGRQFSNSRSEMNVSTLELGDSALYLCASSPKTQGDEQYFGPGTRLTVT.

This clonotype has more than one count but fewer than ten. CDR3 protein: CAIGAGGTDTQYF. The DNA for the CDR3 is TGTGCCATCGGGGCAGGGGGCACAGATACGCAGTATTTT. The rearrangement joins TRBV10-3 to TRBJ2-3; tentatively, D is TRBD1 (6 bases). This CDR3 region has 13 residues. CDR1 ENHRY and CDR2 SYGVKD come from the germline V gene. V was shortened by 8 bases and J by 1 base, with 10 bases between the two germline ends.

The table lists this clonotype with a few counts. The CDR3 DNA reads TGCAGTGCTAGTTCAACGGGATCAGGAGATACGCAGTATTTT. Amino acids: CSASSTGSGDTQYF. This rearrangement joins TRBV20-1 to TRBJ2-3; maybe TRBD2 (5 bases). The V end lost 3 bases, the J end lost 5 bases, and 15 bases lay between the germline ends. Germline V gives CDR1 DFQATT, CDR2 SNEGSKA (reference sequence). This CDR3 contains 14 residues.

CDR3 bases: TGTGCCAGCAGCCAAGGAGTGCGGGACACTGGTGGCTACACCTTC. Protein sequence: CASSQGVRDTGGYTF. The chain recombines TRBV4-2 with TRBJ1-2, with a tentative D call TRBD1 (6 bases). V was pared by 1 base and J by 7 bases, with 16 bases between. The CDR3 consists of 15 residues. From germline, CDR1 is LGHNA and CDR2 YNFKEQ.

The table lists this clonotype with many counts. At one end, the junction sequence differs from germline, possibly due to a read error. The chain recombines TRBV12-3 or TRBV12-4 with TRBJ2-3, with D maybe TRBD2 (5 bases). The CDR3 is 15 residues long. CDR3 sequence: CASSLAYPYTDTQYF. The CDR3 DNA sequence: TGTGCCAGCAGTCTAGCTTACCCCTACACAGATACGCAGTATTTT.

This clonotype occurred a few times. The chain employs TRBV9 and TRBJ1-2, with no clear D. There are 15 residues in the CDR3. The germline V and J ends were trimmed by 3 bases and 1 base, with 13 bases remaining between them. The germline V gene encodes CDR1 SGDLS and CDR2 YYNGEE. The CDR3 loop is CASSAQTGVNYGYTF. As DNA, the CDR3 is TGTGCCAGCAGCGCACAAACCGGCGTTAACTATGGCTACACCTTC.

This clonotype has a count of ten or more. The CDR3 here is CASSFTDSYEQYF. CDR3 coding DNA: TGTGCCAGCAGTTTCACAGACTCCTACGAGCAGTACTTC. The chain joins TRBV6-6 to TRBJ2-7; D not resolved. Trimming stripped 4 bases from V and 0 bases from J, with 7 bases between. The V gene's germline CDR1 is MNHNY and CDR2 SVGAGI (reference sequence). This CDR3 has 13 residues.

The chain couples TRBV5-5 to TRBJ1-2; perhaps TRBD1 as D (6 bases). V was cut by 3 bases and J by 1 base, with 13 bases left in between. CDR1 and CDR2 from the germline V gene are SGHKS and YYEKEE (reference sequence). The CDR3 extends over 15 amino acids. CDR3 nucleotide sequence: TGTGCCAGCAGCTACGGACAGTGGGATAACTATGGCTACACCTTC. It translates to CASSYGQWDNYGYTF.

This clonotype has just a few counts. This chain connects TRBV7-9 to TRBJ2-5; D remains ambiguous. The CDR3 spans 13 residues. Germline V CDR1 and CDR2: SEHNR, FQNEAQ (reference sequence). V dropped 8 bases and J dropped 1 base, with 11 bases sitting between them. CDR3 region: CASLFSPQETQYF. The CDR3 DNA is TGTGCCAGCCTGTTCTCCCCCCAAGAGACCCAGTACTTC.

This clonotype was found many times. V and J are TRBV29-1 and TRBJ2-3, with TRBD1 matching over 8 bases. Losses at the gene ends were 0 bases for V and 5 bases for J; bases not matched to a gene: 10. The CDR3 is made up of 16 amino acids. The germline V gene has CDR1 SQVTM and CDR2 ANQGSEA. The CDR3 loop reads CSVEDPAAGGVDTQYF. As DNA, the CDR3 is TGCAGCGTTGAAGATCCGGCGGCAGGGGGCGTAGATACGCAGTATTTT.

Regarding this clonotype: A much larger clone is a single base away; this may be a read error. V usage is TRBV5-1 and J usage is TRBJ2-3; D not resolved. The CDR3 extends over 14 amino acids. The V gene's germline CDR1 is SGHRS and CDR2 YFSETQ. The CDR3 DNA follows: TGCGCCATCAGCTTGGACGGGTACACAGATACGCAGTATTTT. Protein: CAISLDGYTDTQYF.

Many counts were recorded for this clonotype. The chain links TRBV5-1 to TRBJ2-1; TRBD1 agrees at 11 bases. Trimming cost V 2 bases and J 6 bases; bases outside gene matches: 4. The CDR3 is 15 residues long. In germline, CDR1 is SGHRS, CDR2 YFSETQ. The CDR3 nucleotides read TGCGCCAGCAGCTTAGGACAGGGGGCTTCCAATGAGCAGTTCTTC. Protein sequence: CASSLGQGASNEQFF.

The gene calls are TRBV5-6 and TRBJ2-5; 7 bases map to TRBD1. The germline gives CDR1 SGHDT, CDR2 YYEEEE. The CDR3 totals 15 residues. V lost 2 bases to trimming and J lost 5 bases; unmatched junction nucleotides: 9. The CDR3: CASSFWDSKTETQYF. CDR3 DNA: TGTGCCAGCAGCTTCTGGGACAGCAAGACGGAGACCCAGTACTTC.

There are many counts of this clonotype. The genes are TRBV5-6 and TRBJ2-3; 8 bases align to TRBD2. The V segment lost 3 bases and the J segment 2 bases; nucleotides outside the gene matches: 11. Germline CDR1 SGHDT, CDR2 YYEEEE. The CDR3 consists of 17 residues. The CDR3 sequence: CASSSISAGVVTDTQYF. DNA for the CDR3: TGTGCCAGCAGCTCAATCTCAGCGGGAGTGGTCACAGATACGCAGTATTTT. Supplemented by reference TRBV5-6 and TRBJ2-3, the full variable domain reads DAGVTQSPTHLIKTRGQQVTLRCSPKSGHDTVSWYQQALGQGPQFIFQYYEEEERQRGNFPDRFSGHQFPNYSSELNVNALLLGDSALYLCASSSISAGVVTDTQYFGPGTRLTVL.

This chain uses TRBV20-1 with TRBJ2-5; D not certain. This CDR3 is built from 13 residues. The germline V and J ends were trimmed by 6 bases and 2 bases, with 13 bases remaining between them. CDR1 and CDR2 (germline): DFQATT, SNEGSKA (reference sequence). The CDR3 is CSATLAGQETQYF. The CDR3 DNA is TGCAGTGCCACCTTAGCTGGGCAAGAGACCCAGTACTTC.

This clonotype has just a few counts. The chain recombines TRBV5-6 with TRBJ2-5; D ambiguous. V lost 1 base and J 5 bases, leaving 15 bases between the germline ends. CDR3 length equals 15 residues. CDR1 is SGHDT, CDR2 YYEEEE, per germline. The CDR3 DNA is TGTGCCAGCAGCTTGAGGTACAGAGACGTGGAGACCCAGTACTTC. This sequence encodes CASSLRYRDVETQYF. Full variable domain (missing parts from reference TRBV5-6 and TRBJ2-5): DAGVTQSPTHLIKTRGQQVTLRCSPKSGHDTVSWYQQALGQGPQFIFQYYEEEERQRGNFPDRFSGHQFPNYSSELNVNALLLGDSALYLCASSLRYRDVETQYFGPGTRLLVL.

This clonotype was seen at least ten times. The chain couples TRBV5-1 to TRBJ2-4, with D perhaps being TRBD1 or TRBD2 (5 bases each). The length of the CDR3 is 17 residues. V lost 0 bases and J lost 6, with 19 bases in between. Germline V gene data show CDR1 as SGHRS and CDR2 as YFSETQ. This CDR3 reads CASSLGGWDQRRNIQYF. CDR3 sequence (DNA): TGCGCCAGCAGCTTGGGCGGGTGGGACCAAAGGAGAAACATTCAGTACTTC.

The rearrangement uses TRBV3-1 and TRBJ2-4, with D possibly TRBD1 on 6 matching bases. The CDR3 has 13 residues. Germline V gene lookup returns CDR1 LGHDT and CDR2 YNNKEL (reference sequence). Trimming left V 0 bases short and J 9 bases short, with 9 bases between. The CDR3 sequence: CASSQDRGGIQYF. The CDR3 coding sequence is TGTGCCAGCAGCCAAGATCGAGGGGGCATTCAGTACTTC.

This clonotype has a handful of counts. Here the CDR3 reads CAISESAGITEAFF. The DNA of the CDR3 is TGTGCCATCAGTGAGTCGGCAGGTATCACTGAAGCTTTCTTT. This chain uses TRBV10-3 with TRBJ1-1; no clear D. The CDR3 loop spans 14 amino acids. Per the germline V gene, CDR1 is ENHRY and CDR2 is SYGVKD. V shed 0 bases and J shed 4 bases, with 9 bases lying between them.

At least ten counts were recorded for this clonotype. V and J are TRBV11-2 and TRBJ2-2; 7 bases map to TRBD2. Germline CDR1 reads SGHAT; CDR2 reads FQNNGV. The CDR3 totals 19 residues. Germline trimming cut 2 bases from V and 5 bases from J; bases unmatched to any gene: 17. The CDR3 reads CASSLIRTSIRSETGELFF. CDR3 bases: TGTGCCAGCAGCTTAATTAGGACTAGTATTAGGTCGGAGACCGGGGAGCTGTTTTTT.

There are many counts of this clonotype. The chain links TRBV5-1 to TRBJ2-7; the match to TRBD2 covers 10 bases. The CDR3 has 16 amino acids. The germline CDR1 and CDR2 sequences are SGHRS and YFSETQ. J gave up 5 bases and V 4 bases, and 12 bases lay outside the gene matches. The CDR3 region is CASSPRSAGGPNEQYF. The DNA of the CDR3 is TGCGCCAGCAGCCCCAGATCAGCGGGAGGGCCCAACGAGCAGTACTTC.

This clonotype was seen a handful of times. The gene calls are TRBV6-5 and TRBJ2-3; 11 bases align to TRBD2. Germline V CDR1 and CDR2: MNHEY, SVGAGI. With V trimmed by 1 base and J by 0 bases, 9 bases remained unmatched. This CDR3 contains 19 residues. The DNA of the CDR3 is TGTGCCAGCAGTTACTTTCTAGCGGGAGGAGGACGTAGCACAGATACGCAGTATTTT. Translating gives CASSYFLAGGGRSTDTQYF.

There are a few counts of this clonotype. CDR3 bases: TGTGCCTGGGGCGTGGGGGCTGGGGCCAACGTCCTGACTTTC. Amino acids: CAWGVGAGANVLTF. The chain employs TRBV30 and TRBJ2-6; D possibly matches TRBD1 or TRBD2 (5 bases each). The germline V gene has CDR1 GTSNPN and CDR2 SVGIG (reference sequence). V was cut by 5 bases and J by 2 bases, with 10 bases left in between. The CDR3 has 14 amino acids.

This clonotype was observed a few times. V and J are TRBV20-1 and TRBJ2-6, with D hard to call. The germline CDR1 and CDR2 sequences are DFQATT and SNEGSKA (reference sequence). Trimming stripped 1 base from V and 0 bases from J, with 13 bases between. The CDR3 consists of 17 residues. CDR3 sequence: CSARGSSSYSGANVLTF. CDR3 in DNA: TGCAGTGCTAGAGGTTCTTCGTCCTACTCTGGGGCCAACGTCCTGACTTTC.